The text below deals with one T cell receptor beta chain. Its antigen is not known. Clones were sequenced by immunoSEQ multiplex PCR, and TCRdb holds only the in-frame ones, with some missing. The sample carries roughly 40,000 clones, roughly 83% recorded once. The source of the sample is a study of STAT5B mutations in CD4+ large granular lymphocyte leukemia. The study, taken as a whole, reports: Patient CD4-sorted repertoires looked more clonal than healthy CD4+ repertoires, even without putative leukemic clones. Data were not HLA-matched across samples. Compared with healthy controls (2/35), patient top clones favored TRBV06 (8/27). No patients shared main leukemic clonotypes, though roughly 27% appeared at low frequency elsewhere.

From germline, CDR1 is ENHRY and CDR2 SYGVKD. The CDR3 is 15 residues long. With 3 bases removed from V and 0 bases from J, the gap between germline ends came to 12 bases. The chain is built from TRBV10-3 and TRBJ2-7, with D possibly TRBD2 on 5 matching bases. This receptor was obtained from a human donor in good health. What was sequenced was CD4+ T cells from blood buffy coats. The CDR3 protein is CAISDNRRISYEQYF. The CDR3 region has the DNA TGTGCCATCAGTGACAACCGGAGGATCTCCTACGAGCAGTACTTC.